This TCR beta chain was captured in a study of cytomegalovirus exposure and HLA in healthy donors. The overall study: Prior work identified 100 million to 130 million unique TCR beta sequences in around 170 million T cells. Points from the study as a whole: In an earlier analysis, in approximately 570 donors, most V segments appeared productive either ~90% or ~30% of the time. Reports indicate that TCR beta sequences accurately predicted the HLA-A and HLA-B alleles of most subjects.

Concerning this clone: Its antigen is still unknown.

It was with 60 Vbeta and 13 Jbeta primers that the PCR ran. Assay: immunoSEQ multiplex PCR; the TCRdb copy retains only in-frame clones and omits some. The table shows 200,000 to 250,000 clones, with 78% occurring only once. The origin of this receptor is a male donor in good health and CMV-seronegative. Material for sequencing was PBMCs.

The chain's CDR3 is CASRGTGGSAGGELFF. CDR3 nucleotide sequence: TGTGCCAGCAGGGGGACGGGAGGCTCAGCGGGCGGGGAGCTGTTTTTT. The chain combines TRBV4-2 with TRBJ2-2, with TRBD2 matching over 7 bases. V dropped 6 bases and J dropped 7; count of bases not matched to a gene: 14. Germline CDR1 LGHNA, CDR2 YNFKEQ. The CDR3 has 16 amino acids.